A single sample gave rise to the 26 T cell receptor beta chains below, sequenced in a study of T cell repertoires in cytomegalovirus infection. Antigens for these TCRs are unknown. TCRdb re-called the reads with MiXCR, one entry per CDR3 protein. The sample lists some 500,000 distinct CDR3 sequences, around a third seen once, with roughly a sixth in the top ten. Specimen: cultured PBMCs, collected from culture after CMV antigen stimulation. These receptor sequences come from a human donor in good health (CMV status not recorded). Some clones in this sample may be carry-over from other donors' samples.

This chain joins TRBV2 and TRBJ1-6; D not certain. The CDR3 is 13 amino acids. CDR1 and CDR2 from the germline V gene are SNHLY and FYNNEI. With 0 bases removed from V and 8 bases from J, the gap between germline ends came to 5 bases. The CDR3 loop is CASSEASYSPLHF. CDR3 bases: TGTGCCAGCAGTGAAGCGTCGTATTCACCCCTCCACTTT.

This clonotype has only a few counts. CDR3 sequence: CASSGQGAVTDTQYF. The CDR3 DNA reads TGTGCCAGCAGCGGCCAGGGGGCAGTCACAGATACGCAGTATTTT. The chain has TRBV7-9 and TRBJ2-3; 8 bases agree with TRBD1. V was pared by 5 bases and J by 2 bases, with 6 bases of the junction left unmatched. This CDR3 is 15 amino acids long. The germline CDR1 and CDR2 sequences are SEHNR and FQNEAQ (reference sequence).

This clonotype was counted between two and nine times. The chain employs TRBV7-2 and TRBJ1-2, with 7 positions matching TRBD1. J was trimmed by 4 bases and V by 5 bases; bases with no gene match: 7. This CDR3 has 14 residues. The germline V gene has CDR1 SGHTA and CDR2 FQGNSA. Here the CDR3 DNA reads TGTGCCAGCAGCCAAGGGGGCGCCGGCTATGGCTACACCTTC. It specifies CASSQGGAGYGYTF.

The rearrangement uses TRBV19 and TRBJ1-2; D is ambiguous. The ends were cut back, 2 bases at V and 4 bases at J, with 11 bases in the middle. Germline V gene sequence: CDR1 LNHDA, CDR2 SQIVND (reference sequence). The CDR3 is 14 amino acids. CDR3 sequence (DNA): TGTGCCAGTAGTATACCCGGAGCGTCCTATGGCTACACCTTC. Protein sequence: CASSIPGASYGYTF.

There are a few counts of this clonotype. The genes are TRBV27 and TRBJ2-1; 11 bases align to TRBD2. Trimming took 0 bases from V and 12 from J; bases not matched to a gene: 10. The CDR3 runs to 16 residues. Per germline, CDR1 MNHEY and CDR2 SMNVEV (reference sequence). CDR3 bases: TGTGCCAGCAGTTTATCCGGGACTAGCGGTCCAACGGGGCAGTTCTTC. This translates into CASSLSGTSGPTGQFF.

This clonotype has just a few counts. The genes are TRBV5-5 and TRBJ1-4, with TRBD1 matching over 9 bases. With 2 bases clipped from V and 7 bases from J, the junction kept 6 bases outside the gene matches. The CDR3 covers 15 residues. The germline CDR1 and CDR2 sequences are SGHKS and YYEKEE (reference sequence). The CDR3 DNA follows: TGTGCCAGCAGCTTAACCGACAGGGGGTCTGAAAAACTGTTTTTT. Residues: CASSLTDRGSEKLFF.

The rearrangement uses TRBV7-4 and TRBJ2-7; weak D call: TRBD2 (5 bases). This CDR3 is built from 17 residues. The germline V gene has CDR1 SGHVT and CDR2 SQSDAQ. The V gene lost 1 base and the J gene lost 0 bases, with 16 bases spanning the gap. The chain's CDR3 is CASSLGRLAANSYEQYF. The CDR3 DNA follows: TGTGCCAGCAGCTTAGGTAGGCTAGCTGCCAACTCCTACGAGCAGTACTTC.

This clonotype was detected many times. This rearrangement joins TRBV13 to TRBJ1-3, with D possibly TRBD1 on 5 matching bases. Trimming took 0 bases from V and 1 from J, leaving 16 bases between them. The CDR3 loop spans 18 amino acids. CDR1 PRHDT and CDR2 FYEKMQ come from the germline V gene (reference sequence). The chain's CDR3 is CASSLGWGGEWSGNTIYF. DNA for the CDR3: TGTGCCAGCAGCTTAGGGTGGGGAGGGGAATGGTCTGGAAACACCATATATTTT. The whole variable domain, filled in from reference TRBV13 and TRBJ1-3, reads AAGVIQSPRHLIKEKRETATLKCYPIPRHDTVYWYQQGPGQDPQFLISFYEKMQSDKGSIPDRFSAQQFSDYHSELNMSSLELGDSALYFCASSLGWGGEWSGNTIYFGEGSWLTVV.

The genes are TRBV29-1 and TRBJ1-1; possibly TRBD1 for D (5 bases). The CDR3 has 12 amino acids. Germline CDR1 SQVTM, CDR2 ANQGSEA. V lost 6 bases, J lost 1 base, and 9 bases lay in between. CDR3 nucleotide sequence: TGCAGCGTAACCACAGGGAACACTGAAGCTTTCTTT. Residues: CSVTTGNTEAFF.

This clonotype was picked up a small number of times. The V gene is TRBV5-4, the J gene TRBJ1-2, with a weak D call TRBD1 (5 bases). The CDR3 contains 13 residues. V lost 4 bases, J lost 7 bases, and 14 bases lay in between. CDR1 and CDR2 from the germline V gene are SGHNT and YYREEE (reference sequence). CDR3 nucleotides: TGTGCCAGCAGCGTAGGGACCGAGGGTGGCTACACCTTC. The encoded protein is CASSVGTEGGYTF.

This clonotype showed up just once. The chain is built from TRBV10-3 and TRBJ2-3, with TRBD2 matching over 8 bases. Trimming cost V 2 bases and J 2 bases; bases outside gene matches: 6. The CDR3 spans 16 residues. Germline V lookup: CDR1 ENHRY, CDR2 SYGVKD. CDR3 protein: CAISEGVAGPTDTQYF. The CDR3 coding sequence is TGTGCCATCAGTGAGGGGGTAGCGGGGCCCACAGATACGCAGTATTTT.

This clonotype was detected only a few times. This chain's CDR3 is CASHPDRNTIYF. As DNA, the CDR3 is TGTGCCAGCCATCCGGACAGAAACACCATATATTTT. J is TRBJ1-3 and V is TRBV6-5; D is possibly TRBD1 (5 bases). V lost 8 bases and J 5 bases, leaving 10 bases between the germline ends. Germline V CDR1 and CDR2: MNHEY, SVGAGI. The CDR3 spans 12 residues.

There are a few counts of this clonotype. This chain uses TRBV5-1 with TRBJ2-3, with D possibly TRBD2 on 6 matching bases. CDR1 and CDR2 from the germline V gene are SGHRS and YFSETQ. The CDR3 has 15 amino acids. V was pared by 0 bases and J by 5 bases, with 13 bases between. The CDR3 sequence: CASSLVYGSRDTQYF. Written as DNA, the CDR3 is TGCGCCAGCAGCTTGGTTTACGGGAGCCGAGATACGCAGTATTTT.

This clonotype was seen only a few times. The rearrangement uses TRBV4-1 and TRBJ2-5; 8 nucleotides align to TRBD2. After removal of 4 bases from V and 1 base from J, the junction contained 5 bases not matched to a gene. Germline CDR1 and CDR2: MGHRA and YSYEKL. CDR3 length: 15 amino acids. CDR3: CASSPSGWVQETQYF. Written as DNA, the CDR3 is TGCGCCAGCAGCCCTAGCGGGTGGGTCCAAGAGACCCAGTACTTC.

This chain links TRBV11-2 with TRBJ2-1; weak D call: TRBD2 (6 bases). With 1 base removed from V and 6 bases from J, the gap between germline ends came to 16 bases. CDR3 length equals 16 residues. Germline V gene data show CDR1 as SGHAT and CDR2 as FQNNGV. CDR3 nucleotide sequence: TGTGCCAGCAGCTTAGTACGCCCCTCGGGGGTCAATGAGCAGTTCTTC. This encodes CASSLVRPSGVNEQFF.

The rearrangement joins TRBV6-2 or TRBV6-3 to TRBJ2-3; 7 bases line up with TRBD2. The CDR3 totals 15 residues. Germline trimming cut 5 bases from V and 4 bases from J; bases unmatched to any gene: 9. The germline CDR1 and CDR2 sequences are MNHEY and SVGEGT. As DNA, the CDR3 is TGTGCCAGCAGTCACCCAAGCGGGAAAGCAGATACGCAGTATTTT. It codes for CASSHPSGKADTQYF.

The chain links TRBV7-2 to TRBJ2-1, with 7 bases lining up with TRBD1. Germline CDR1 SGHTA, CDR2 FQGNSA. This CDR3 is 16 amino acids long. V lost 0 bases and J lost 13; bases outside the gene matches: 15. The CDR3 bases are TGTGCCAGCAGCTTAGCCGGGACAGAGTTAGCCGGTCGCCAGTTCTTC. The encoded protein is CASSLAGTELAGRQFF.

Only a few counts were recorded for this clonotype. The chain carries TRBV14 and TRBJ1-2; 7 nucleotides line up with TRBD1. The trim removed 1 base at V and 4 bases at J, leaving 12 bases unmatched. The CDR3 runs 17 residues. CDR1 is SGHDN and CDR2 is FVKESK in the germline V gene. In DNA, the CDR3 is TGTGCCAGCAGCCAAGCCTCGGGGACAGTCAGGTTCTATGGCTACACCTTC. Translated: CASSQASGTVRFYGYTF.

This clonotype showed up many times. The V and J genes are TRBV6-1 and TRBJ2-7, with TRBD2 identical over 12 bases. Trimming removed 4 bases from V and 0 bases from J; junction bases left unmatched: 1. CDR1 and CDR2 from the germline V gene are MNHNS and SASEGT. The CDR3 sequence is 15 residues long. CDR3 nucleotide sequence: TGTGCCAGCAGTGCGACTAGCGGGAGCTCCTACGAGCAGTACTTC. The encoded protein is CASSATSGSSYEQYF.

This clonotype was recorded many times. The rearrangement joins TRBV7-2 to TRBJ2-1; 10 bases are shared with TRBD2. Per the germline V gene, CDR1 is SGHTA and CDR2 is FQGNSA. Trimming at V came to 1 base and at J to 3 bases, leaving 3 bases not matched to a gene. The CDR3 loop spans 16 amino acids. CDR3 amino acids: CASSLVPSGGYNEQFF. The CDR3 DNA reads as TGTGCCAGCAGCTTAGTACCTAGCGGGGGCTACAATGAGCAGTTCTTC.

DNA of the CDR3: TGTGCCAGCAGCTTATGGCAGGGCCCTAACTATGGCTACACCTTC. This translates into CASSLWQGPNYGYTF. The chain employs TRBV11-2 and TRBJ1-2; D possibly corresponds to TRBD1 (5 bases). V lost 2 bases and J lost 0, with 10 bases in between. The V gene's germline CDR1 is SGHAT and CDR2 FQNNGV. This CDR3 contains 15 residues.

This clonotype came up a few times. The chain combines TRBV7-6 with TRBJ2-1; tentative D call: TRBD2 (6 bases). Germline CDR1 and CDR2: SGHVS and FNYEAQ. The CDR3 has 14 residues. With 5 bases removed from V and 4 bases from J, the gap between germline ends came to 12 bases. Here the CDR3 DNA reads TGTGCCAGCAGCGCCATCGGAGGGTACAATGAGCAGTTCTTC. Translation: CASSAIGGYNEQFF. Based on the CDR3 plus reference TRBV7-6 and TRBJ2-1, the full variable domain is GAGVSQSPRYKVTKRGQDVALRCDPISGHVSLYWYRQALGQGPEFLTYFNYEAQQDKSGLPNDRFSAERPEGSISTLTIQRTEQRDSAMYRCASSAIGGYNEQFFGPGTRLTVL.

V gene TRBV6-1 combines with J gene TRBJ2-1; TRBD2 matches 8 bases. The V gene end was trimmed by 6 bases and the J gene end by 7 bases; junction bases not matched to a gene: 8. In germline, CDR1 is MNHNS, CDR2 SASEGT. The CDR3 runs 14 residues. The CDR3: CASSGMLAGNEQFF. For the CDR3, the DNA is TGTGCCAGCAGCGGGATGCTAGCGGGTAATGAGCAGTTCTTC.

This clonotype was found a few times. This sequence joins TRBV4-2 and TRBJ1-2; D is undetermined. Germline V lookup: CDR1 LGHNA, CDR2 YNFKEQ. This CDR3 has 14 residues. Trimming left V 0 bases short and J 6 bases short, with 11 bases between. CDR3 sequence reads: CASSQDPGNHGYTF. The DNA of the CDR3 is TGTGCCAGCAGCCAAGATCCGGGGAATCATGGCTACACCTTC.

This clonotype was picked up a small number of times. This chain links TRBV7-9 with TRBJ1-2; D remains unclear. Germline V lookup: CDR1 SEHNR, CDR2 FQNEAQ (reference sequence). Trimming took 9 bases from V and 3 from J, leaving 14 bases between them. CDR3 length equals 13 residues. The CDR3 reads CASSRDMDYGYTF. The CDR3 DNA is TGTGCCAGTAGTAGAGACATGGACTATGGCTACACCTTC.

V gene TRBV5-8 combines with J gene TRBJ1-1; 8 nucleotides agree with TRBD1. The trim removed 0 bases at V and 6 bases at J, leaving 7 bases unmatched. Germline loops: CDR1 SGHTS, CDR2 YDEGEE. The CDR3 length is 15 residues. This chain's CDR3 is CASSLDTGTGPEAFF. The CDR3 DNA reads TGTGCCAGCAGCTTGGACACAGGGACAGGTCCTGAAGCTTTCTTT. Full variable domain (remainder filled in from reference TRBV5-8 and TRBJ1-1): EAGVTQSPTHLIKTRGQQATLRCSPISGHTSVYWYQQALGLGLQFLLWYDEGEERNRGNFPPRFSGRQFPNYSSELNVNALELEDSALYLCASSLDTGTGPEAFFGQGTRLTVV.